The next 32 T cell receptor beta chains were all read from a single sample in a study of cytomegalovirus exposure and HLA in healthy donors. PCR was performed using 60 Vbeta and 13 Jbeta primers. TCRdb's table, derived via immunoSEQ multiplex PCR, lists solely in-frame clones and lacks some. The sample has approximately 89,000 clones, 62% seen once; the top ten hold 4.5% to 7%. The specimen was PBMCs. Receptor source: a woman aged 25 to 45 in good health and CMV-seropositive.

The chain uses TRBV6-5 and TRBJ1-1; D is possibly TRBD1 (6 bases). V was trimmed by 5 bases and J by 5 bases, leaving 18 bases between them. Germline CDR1 and CDR2: MNHEY and SVGAGI. This CDR3 is built from 15 residues. The CDR3 coding sequence is TGTGCCAGCAGTCACCCCAGGGGAATCGGGACTGAAGCTTTCTTT. Amino acid sequence: CASSHPRGIGTEAFF.

The chain carries TRBV2 and TRBJ2-6; D perhaps matches TRBD2 (5 bases). CDR3 length equals 16 residues. Trimming pared 8 bases from V and 0 bases from J, leaving 14 bases between. Germline CDR1 reads SNHLY; CDR2 reads FYNNEI. The DNA for the CDR3 is TGTGCCAGCCGCCCCGGGGTCGCCTCTGGGGCCAACGTCCTGACTTTC. It encodes CASRPGVASGANVLTF.

This chain joins TRBV9 and TRBJ1-2; D call uncertain. V shed 2 bases and J shed 2 bases, with 7 bases lying between them. The CDR3 covers 13 residues. Germline-derived CDR1 and CDR2 are SGDLS and YYNGEE. CDR3 bases: TGTGCCAGCAGCGTCGGGGTGAACTATGGCTACACCTTC. Translating it yields CASSVGVNYGYTF.

Regarding this clone: Other DNA sequences in the sample encode the same CDR3. The chain is built from TRBV29-1 and TRBJ1-3; D uncertain. Germline V CDR1 and CDR2: SQVTM, ANQGSEA. The V gene lost 6 bases and the J gene lost 4 bases, with 13 bases spanning the gap. This CDR3 is 13 amino acids long. The CDR3 loop is CSVGRGTGNTIYF. The CDR3, as DNA: TGCAGCGTCGGTCGGGGAACGGGAAACACCATATATTTT.

V usage is TRBV28 and J usage is TRBJ2-7; D unresolved. Germline assignment: CDR1 MDHEN and CDR2 SYDVKM. V was cut by 6 bases and J by 4 bases, with 7 bases left in between. The CDR3 runs to 11 residues. The CDR3 protein is CASSHTYEQYF. The CDR3 DNA reads as TGTGCCAGCAGCCACACGTACGAGCAGTACTTC. Variable domain in full (rest from reference TRBV28 and TRBJ2-7): DVKVTQSSRYLVKRTGEKVFLECVQDMDHENMFWYRQDPGLGLRLIYFSYDVKMKEKGDIPEGYSVSREKKERFSLILESASTNQTSMYLCASSHTYEQYFGPGTRLTVT.

The V and J genes are TRBV5-6 and TRBJ2-5, with a possible D match to TRBD2 (6 bases). The J call may be wrong; the DNA end is better matched by TRBJ2-7. CDR3 size: 12 residues. Germline V gene sequence: CDR1 SGHDT, CDR2 YYEEEE. This CDR3 is CASSRDFYEQYF. The CDR3 bases are TGTGCCAGCAGCCGGGACTTCTACGAGCAGTACTTC.

The chain combines TRBV30 with TRBJ1-6, with a possible D match to TRBD1 (6 bases). The CDR3 has 14 residues. Between the trimmed V and J ends, which lost 0 bases and 7 bases, there was a span of 10 bases. CDR1 is GTSNPN and CDR2 is SVGIG in the germline V gene (reference sequence). CDR3 protein: CAWSVLQGNSPLHF. The CDR3, as DNA: TGTGCCTGGAGTGTACTACAGGGAAATTCACCCCTCCACTTT.

This sequence joins TRBV29-1 and TRBJ2-2; 7 nucleotides line up with TRBD1. Germline V lookup: CDR1 SQVTM, CDR2 ANQGSEA. The CDR3 is made up of 15 amino acids. V trimming: 2 bases; J trimming: 4 bases; junction bases outside the gene matches: 7. Written as DNA, the CDR3 is TGCAGCGTTGAAACCAGACAGGGATCCACCGGGGAGCTGTTTTTT. Amino acids: CSVETRQGSTGELFF.

V gene TRBV4-3 combines with J gene TRBJ1-5; D is ambiguous. Germline V gives CDR1 LGHNA, CDR2 YSLEER. Trimming took off 0 bases at V and 5 bases at J, with 11 bases between the two ends. The CDR3 extends over 15 amino acids. CDR3 nucleotide sequence: TGCGCCAGCAGCCAAGACGCTACTATGGATCAGCCCCAGCATTTT. Protein: CASSQDATMDQPQHF.

The V and J genes are TRBV6-1 and TRBJ1-4; TRBD1 matches 7 bases. J gave up 8 bases and V 6 bases, and 12 bases lay outside the gene matches. The CDR3 consists of 15 residues. Germline CDR1 and CDR2: MNHNS and SASEGT. CDR3 nucleotide sequence: TGTGCCAGCAGACAGTTACAGGGGAGGAGGGAAAAACTGTTTTTT. Residues: CASRQLQGRREKLFF.

This clone has only a few counts. The rearrangement joins TRBV11-2 to TRBJ2-5; 8 bases match TRBD2. Germline trimming cut 5 bases from V and 7 bases from J; bases unmatched to any gene: 15. From germline, CDR1 is SGHAT and CDR2 FQNNGV. This CDR3 spans 16 amino acids. The CDR3 loop reads CASSELGGGSVGTQYF. The DNA of the CDR3 is TGTGCCAGCAGCGAACTGGGCGGGGGGTCCGTAGGGACCCAGTACTTC.

The CDR3 sequence is CASGLTGEAFF. For the CDR3, the DNA is TGTGCCAGCGGACTGACGGGTGAAGCTTTCTTT. This chain links TRBV6-1 with TRBJ1-1; D gene unclear. The germline V gene encodes CDR1 MNHNS and CDR2 SASEGT. V shed 8 bases and J shed 7 bases, with 11 bases lying between them. The CDR3 length is 11 residues.

The chain couples TRBV7-2 to TRBJ1-6, with D possibly TRBD1 on 5 matching bases. V was shortened by 4 bases and J by 7 bases, with 11 bases between the two germline ends. Per germline, CDR1 SGHTA and CDR2 FQGNSA. There are 14 residues in the CDR3. CDR3 in DNA: TGTGCCAGCAGCTCGGGACTGCTGAATTCACCCCTCCACTTT. Its protein is CASSSGLLNSPLHF.

This chain joins TRBV6-5 and TRBJ1-1, with 7 nucleotides matching TRBD1. CDR1 and CDR2 from the germline V gene are MNHEY and SVGAGI. With 0 bases clipped from V and 1 base from J, the junction kept 2 bases outside the gene matches. The CDR3 runs to 15 residues. CDR3 in DNA: TGTGCCAGCAGTTACTCGTGGACAGGGAACACTGAAGCTTTCTTT. It translates to CASSYSWTGNTEAFF.

The chain is built from TRBV5-4 and TRBJ2-3; D might be TRBD2 (5 bases). Germline V CDR1 and CDR2: SGHNT, YYREEE (reference sequence). Trimming took off 0 bases at V and 2 bases at J, with 10 bases between the two ends. This CDR3 has 15 amino acids. CDR3 sequence: CASSLDKDSTDTQYF. The DNA for the CDR3 is TGTGCCAGCAGCTTGGACAAGGACTCCACAGATACGCAGTATTTT.

The rearrangement joins TRBV7-3 to TRBJ1-4, with TRBD1 identical over 8 bases. CDR1 SGHTA and CDR2 FQGTGA come from the germline V gene. The V and J ends lost 3 bases and 8 bases, in that order; junction bases with no gene match: 2. The CDR3 covers 13 residues. The chain's CDR3 is CASSLRQGEKLFF. CDR3 bases: TGTGCCAGCAGCTTGAGACAGGGGGAAAAACTGTTTTTT.

This chain connects TRBV5-5 to TRBJ1-3; 8 bases fit TRBD1. V shed 3 bases, J shed 0 bases, and the junction held 5 bases outside the gene matches. In germline, CDR1 is SGHKS, CDR2 YYEKEE (reference sequence). This CDR3 spans 16 amino acids. DNA for the CDR3: TGTGCCAGCAGCTGGGGACAGGCGAACTCTGGAAACACCATATATTTT. Protein product: CASSWGQANSGNTIYF.

This clone was recorded a few times. The chain uses TRBV2 and TRBJ2-7; the D gene is possibly TRBD2 (5 bases). The CDR3 loop spans 13 amino acids. CDR1 and CDR2 (germline): SNHLY, FYNNEI. Trimming stripped 6 bases from V and 5 bases from J, with 14 bases between. This CDR3 reads CASRREKRNEQYF. DNA of the CDR3: TGTGCCAGCAGAAGGGAGAAAAGGAACGAGCAGTACTTC.

The chain has TRBV19 and TRBJ1-5; D unresolved. Germline values: CDR1 LNHDA, CDR2 SQIVND (reference sequence). The CDR3 totals 13 residues. V lost 7 bases to trimming and J lost 6 bases, with 13 bases between them. The chain's CDR3 is CASTNLPGQPQHF. The CDR3 nucleotides read TGTGCCAGTACCAATCTTCCGGGTCAGCCCCAGCATTTT.

The gene calls are TRBV2 and TRBJ2-5, with D tentatively TRBD2 (6 bases). In germline, CDR1 is SNHLY, CDR2 FYNNEI. CDR3 length equals 16 residues. V was trimmed by 5 bases and J by 4 bases, leaving 20 bases between them. The CDR3, as DNA: TGTGCCAGCAGTCAAAGCGGGTTAGCCCGGAGAGAGACCCAGTACTTC. This sequence encodes CASSQSGLARRETQYF. Combining the CDR3 with reference TRBV2 and TRBJ2-5 gives the whole variable domain EPEVTQTPSHQVTQMGQEVILRCVPISNHLYFYWYRQILGQKVEFLVSFYNNEISEKSEIFDDQFSVERPDGSNFTLKIRSTKLEDSAMYFCASSQSGLARRETQYFGPGTRLLVL.

The V call is TRBV30, the J call TRBJ1-4, with D possibly being TRBD1 (5 bases). Trimming cost V 2 bases and J 0 bases, with 10 bases left between them. This CDR3 spans 15 amino acids. Per the germline V gene, CDR1 is GTSNPN and CDR2 is SVGIG (reference sequence). In DNA, the CDR3 is TGTGCCTGGAGTCGGGGGGTAGCAACTAATGAAAAACTGTTTTTT. It codes for CAWSRGVATNEKLFF.

This rearrangement joins TRBV5-6 to TRBJ1-2; 9 bases agree with TRBD1. This CDR3 has 13 amino acids. V shed 5 bases and J 7 bases; nucleotides not matched to a gene: 6. Germline V gene data show CDR1 as SGHDT and CDR2 as YYEEEE. CDR3 in amino acids: CASSSTGGSGYTF. For the CDR3, the DNA is TGTGCCAGCAGTTCGACAGGGGGATCTGGCTACACCTTC. Full variable domain (missing parts from reference TRBV5-6 and TRBJ1-2): DAGVTQSPTHLIKTRGQQVTLRCSPKSGHDTVSWYQQALGQGPQFIFQYYEEEERQRGNFPDRFSGHQFPNYSSELNVNALLLGDSALYLCASSSTGGSGYTFGSGTRLTVV.

The gene calls are TRBV19 and TRBJ1-3; TRBD1 might be the D (6 bases). This CDR3 has 13 amino acids. Germline CDR1 reads LNHDA; CDR2 reads SQIVND (reference sequence). Between the trimmed V and J ends, which lost 5 bases and 8 bases, there was a span of 13 bases. CDR3 sequence (DNA): TGTGCCAGTAGTTCCAGGGGCGGAGACACCATATATTTT. Translating gives CASSSRGGDTIYF.

The V and J genes are TRBV6-6 and TRBJ1-1; D remains ambiguous. The CDR3 length is 13 residues. Per germline, CDR1 MNHNY and CDR2 SVGAGI (reference sequence). The V and J ends lost 7 bases and 6 bases respectively, with 15 bases between them. CDR3 DNA sequence: TGTGCCAGCATCTCGGCAGGCTTTGCTGAAGCTTTCTTT. This gives the protein CASISAGFAEAFF.

This chain connects TRBV10-1 to TRBJ1-6, with a tentative D call TRBD1 (6 bases). Looked up from germline, CDR1 is WNHNN and CDR2 is SYGVQD (reference sequence). The ends were cut back, 6 bases at V and 7 bases at J, with 13 bases in the middle. The CDR3 consists of 14 residues. CDR3 sequence (DNA): TGCGCCAGCAGACGAGGGGGGGGAAATTCACCCCTCCACTTT. It is translated as CASRRGGGNSPLHF.

The chain employs TRBV28 and TRBJ1-2; 9 bases map to TRBD1. The germline V gene has CDR1 MDHEN and CDR2 SYDVKM. With V trimmed by 7 bases and J by 0 bases, 18 bases remained unmatched. This CDR3 has 19 amino acids. The CDR3 is CASTQQGAKASGANYGYTF. CDR3 DNA sequence: TGTGCCAGCACCCAACAGGGGGCTAAAGCCTCGGGGGCTAACTATGGCTACACCTTC.

Here the CDR3 reads CASSSGTGPIDEQFF. The CDR3 bases are TGTGCCAGCAGCTCCGGGACAGGGCCCATCGATGAGCAGTTCTTC. J is TRBJ2-1 and V is TRBV7-9, with TRBD1 matching 9 bases. The CDR3 loop spans 15 amino acids. Germline values: CDR1 SEHNR, CDR2 FQNEAQ (reference sequence). The V segment lost 4 bases and the J segment 8 bases; nucleotides outside the gene matches: 9.

The chain carries TRBV9 and TRBJ2-7; 8 bases fit TRBD1. Trimming removed 3 bases from V and 5 bases from J; junction bases left unmatched: 7. CDR1 SGDLS and CDR2 YYNGEE come from the germline V gene. The CDR3 extends over 14 amino acids. The CDR3 is CASSASTGVNEQYF. Here the CDR3 DNA reads TGTGCCAGCAGCGCATCGACAGGGGTAAACGAGCAGTACTTC.

J is TRBJ1-5 and V is TRBV27, with TRBD1 matching over 10 bases. V shed 8 bases, J shed 5 bases, and the junction held 6 bases outside the gene matches. Germline CDR1 and CDR2: MNHEY and SMNVEV (reference sequence). CDR3 length: 14 amino acids. CDR3 sequence reads: CASRSGTGDQPQHF. The CDR3 DNA follows: TGTGCCAGCCGAAGTGGGACAGGGGATCAGCCCCAGCATTTT.

The genes are TRBV5-4 and TRBJ1-5, with D perhaps TRBD1 (5 bases). The CDR3 loop spans 16 amino acids. Trimming shortened V by 3 bases and J by 4 bases, and 17 bases separated the two germline ends. In germline, CDR1 is SGHNT, CDR2 YYREEE (reference sequence). DNA of the CDR3: TGTGCCAGCAGCTCGGCAGGGCCTTCTACAAATCAGCCCCAGCATTTT. It yields the protein CASSSAGPSTNQPQHF.

The chain combines TRBV7-2 with TRBJ1-5; possibly TRBD1 for D (5 bases). Germline lookup yields CDR1 SGHTA and CDR2 FQGNSA. Trimming cost V 3 bases and J 6 bases, with 9 bases left between them. The CDR3 consists of 13 residues. CDR3 loop: CASSLGQGQPQHF. The CDR3 DNA follows: TGTGCCAGCAGCTTGGGCCAGGGTCAGCCCCAGCATTTT.

CDR3 residues: CAWSVDRGSSGANVLTF. In DNA form, the CDR3 reads TGTGCCTGGAGCGTCGACAGGGGTTCGTCTGGGGCCAACGTCCTGACTTTC. The V and J genes are TRBV30 and TRBJ2-6, with 8 bases identical to TRBD1. Germline CDR1 reads GTSNPN; CDR2 reads SVGIG (reference sequence). J was trimmed by 1 base and V by 3 bases; bases with no gene match: 8. The CDR3 is 17 residues long.